What follows are 18 T cell receptor beta chains derived from one specimen sequenced in a study of T cell responses to AZD1222 COVID-19 vaccine (dated by TCRdb to 2020 to 2022). The time point label, as the study defines it: baseline before first vaccination. Library method: the immunoSEQ multiplex PCR assay. The table was pulled from immuneACCESS by TCRdb, which kept in-frame rearrangements only. Such tables lose some clones; where checked, under half of the loss comes from unresolved V genes, and the rest has no known cause. This sample holds 100,000 to 150,000 clones; 75% to 90% were observed only once. Clones ranked in the top ten supply under 7% of the sample. This material consisted of peripheral blood, taken on day 0 of AZD1222 vaccination. The origin of the receptors is an adult in good health.

The chain combines TRBV3-1 (or the pseudogene TRBV3-2) with TRBJ2-5; D not certain. CDR3 size: 13 residues. The V and J ends lost 0 bases and 9 bases respectively, with 11 bases between them. Germline-derived CDR1 and CDR2 are LGHDT and YNNKEL (reference sequence). The CDR3 spells CASSQDPRGAQYF. CDR3 coding DNA: TGTGCCAGCAGCCAAGATCCCCGTGGGGCCCAGTACTTC.

This clone was detected only once. V gene TRBV19 combines with J gene TRBJ1-5, with 8 bases identical to TRBD1. CDR1 and CDR2 from the germline V gene are LNHDA and SQIVND (reference sequence). The length of the CDR3 is 15 residues. The junction had 5 bases not matched to a gene; V was cut back by 5 bases and J by 2 bases. The CDR3 loop reads CASSAQTGGNQPQHF. The DNA of the CDR3 is TGTGCCAGTAGTGCTCAGACAGGGGGCAATCAGCCCCAGCATTTT.

The chain recombines TRBV7-8 with TRBJ1-5; D gene uncertain. The length of the CDR3 is 14 residues. V was trimmed by 4 bases and J by 5 bases, leaving 12 bases between them. CDR1 is SGHVS, CDR2 FQNEAQ, per germline. CDR3 coding DNA: TGTGCCAGCAGCTCCTCCCGTGTCGATCAGCCCCAGCATTTT. The encoded protein is CASSSSRVDQPQHF.

This clone was detected only once. The chain is built from TRBV6-5 and TRBJ1-2; D call uncertain. Per the germline V gene, CDR1 is MNHEY and CDR2 is SVGAGI. The CDR3 has 12 residues. V was trimmed by 6 bases and J by 2 bases, leaving 7 bases between them. The CDR3 protein is CASRLQNYGYTF. The CDR3 nucleotides are TGTGCCAGCAGGTTACAAAACTATGGCTACACCTTC.

V and J are TRBV11-1 and TRBJ2-1, with TRBD2 identical over 12 bases. The germline V gene has CDR1 SGHAT and CDR2 FQDESV (reference sequence). V dropped 5 bases and J dropped 3; count of bases not matched to a gene: 2. The CDR3 spans 15 residues. CDR3 DNA sequence: TGTGCCAGCAGCCCGACTAGCGGGAGCTACAATGAGCAGTTCTTC. Protein product: CASSPTSGSYNEQFF.

This chain links TRBV24-1 with TRBJ2-7; D is unclear. Per the germline V gene, CDR1 is KGHDR and CDR2 is SFDVKD. The CDR3 covers 14 residues. V was shortened by 3 bases and J by 2 bases, with 10 bases between the two germline ends. The CDR3 nucleotides are TGTGCCACCAGTGATCCCTGGGATCCCTACGAGCAGTACTTC. It specifies CATSDPWDPYEQYF.

This clone showed up just once. V is TRBV6-5 and J is TRBJ1-1; no clear D. The CDR3 consists of 15 residues. The V gene lost 4 bases and the J gene lost 5 bases, with 17 bases spanning the gap. Germline V gives CDR1 MNHEY, CDR2 SVGAGI. CDR3 region: CASSSGVSDLTEAFF. CDR3 bases: TGTGCCAGCAGTTCCGGGGTCAGTGACCTGACTGAAGCTTTCTTT.

The gene calls are TRBV10-3 and TRBJ2-5; TRBD1 or TRBD2 may be the D gene (7 bases each). V lost 8 bases and J 5 bases, leaving 18 bases between the germline ends. This CDR3 is built from 14 residues. CDR1 and CDR2 (germline): ENHRY, SYGVKD. Written as DNA, the CDR3 is TGTGCCATCGGAGAGGGGGCGCGGGGGGAGACCCAGTACTTC. The encoded protein is CAIGEGARGETQYF.

This sequence joins TRBV30 and TRBJ2-7; the D call may be TRBD1 or TRBD2 (5 bases each). CDR3 length: 13 residues. The germline V gene encodes CDR1 GTSNPN and CDR2 SVGIG (reference sequence). Trimming shortened V by 2 bases and J by 1 base, and 9 bases separated the two germline ends. The CDR3 reads CAWSSGASYEQYF. The CDR3 coding sequence is TGTGCCTGGAGTTCCGGGGCTTCCTACGAGCAGTACTTC. Full variable domain (outside the CDR3, taken from reference TRBV30 and TRBJ2-7): SQTIHQWPATLVQPVGSPLSLECTVEGTSNPNLYWYRQAAGRGLQLLFYSVGIGQISSEVPQNLSASRPQDRQFILSSKKLLLSDSGFYLCAWSSGASYEQYFGPGTRLTVT.

The CDR3: CASSDLGTDTQYF. DNA of the CDR3: TGTGCCAGCAGCGACCTAGGGACAGATACGCAGTATTTT. This rearrangement joins TRBV9 to TRBJ2-3; D gene uncertain. The CDR3 covers 13 residues. The V end was cut by 3 bases, the J end by 3 bases, with 8 bases between. Germline V gene data show CDR1 as SGDLS and CDR2 as YYNGEE.

The chain employs TRBV4-2 and TRBJ2-2, with 8 nucleotides matching TRBD1. In germline, CDR1 is LGHNA, CDR2 YNFKEQ. V dropped 0 bases and J dropped 2; count of bases not matched to a gene: 5. This CDR3 is built from 17 residues. The chain's CDR3 is CASSQDSQGANTGELFF. The CDR3 DNA is TGTGCCAGCAGCCAAGATTCGCAGGGGGCCAACACCGGGGAGCTGTTTTTT.

The V and J genes are TRBV12-3 or TRBV12-4 and TRBJ2-2; D unresolved. The CDR3 has 12 residues. With 2 bases removed from V and 5 bases from J, the gap between germline ends came to 3 bases. This CDR3 reads CASSLLTGELFF. The CDR3 nucleotides are TGTGCCAGCAGTTTACTGACCGGGGAGCTGTTTTTT.

This chain links TRBV5-4 with TRBJ2-5, with 10 bases aligning to TRBD2. The V and J ends lost 1 base and 4 bases, in that order; junction bases with no gene match: 4. In germline, CDR1 is SGHNT, CDR2 YYREEE (reference sequence). The CDR3 totals 15 residues. The DNA for the CDR3 is TGTGCCAGCAGCTTGAAGCGGGAGGGCCGAGAGACCCAGTACTTC. This codes for CASSLKREGRETQYF.

J is TRBJ2-2 and V is TRBV27; D remains unclear. Germline CDR1 MNHEY, CDR2 SMNVEV (reference sequence). The CDR3 is made up of 12 amino acids. The V end lost 10 bases, the J end lost 7 bases, and 13 bases lay between the germline ends. CDR3 protein: CATSGDIGELFF. The CDR3 DNA is TGTGCCACCTCCGGCGATATCGGGGAGCTGTTTTTT.

This clone was recorded only once. This sequence joins TRBV5-1 and TRBJ2-7; D may be TRBD2 (6 bases). Per the germline V gene, CDR1 is SGHRS and CDR2 is YFSETQ. Trimming left V 4 bases short and J 0 bases short, with 14 bases between. This CDR3 spans 15 amino acids. The CDR3 region is CASSKIGGFSYEQYF. In nucleotides, the CDR3 is TGCGCCAGCAGCAAAATCGGGGGATTCTCCTACGAGCAGTACTTC.

This clone showed up just a few times. This chain joins TRBV27 and TRBJ2-2; 9 bases fit TRBD1. Per germline, CDR1 MNHEY and CDR2 SMNVEV (reference sequence). The CDR3 extends over 14 amino acids. J gave up 7 bases and V 6 bases, and 6 bases lay outside the gene matches. CDR3 amino acids: CASSRTGDGGELFF. The CDR3 DNA sequence: TGTGCCAGCAGCCGGACAGGGGACGGCGGGGAGCTGTTTTTT.

J is TRBJ1-2 and V is TRBV6-1; unclear D gene. Germline CDR1 MNHNS, CDR2 SASEGT. V lost 1 base and J lost 10, with 4 bases in between. CDR3 size: 10 residues. This CDR3 is CASSEVAYTF. The CDR3, as DNA: TGTGCCAGCAGTGAAGTCGCCTACACCTTC.

This clone occurred once. V usage is TRBV12-5 and J usage is TRBJ2-3, with a weak D call TRBD2 (5 bases). This CDR3 has 13 amino acids. V gave up 6 bases and J gave up 1 base, with 8 bases separating them. Germline loops: CDR1 LGHNT, CDR2 FRNRAP. CDR3 region: CASGPGGTDTQYF. The CDR3 DNA follows: TGTGCTAGTGGCCCCGGGGGCACAGATACGCAGTATTTT.